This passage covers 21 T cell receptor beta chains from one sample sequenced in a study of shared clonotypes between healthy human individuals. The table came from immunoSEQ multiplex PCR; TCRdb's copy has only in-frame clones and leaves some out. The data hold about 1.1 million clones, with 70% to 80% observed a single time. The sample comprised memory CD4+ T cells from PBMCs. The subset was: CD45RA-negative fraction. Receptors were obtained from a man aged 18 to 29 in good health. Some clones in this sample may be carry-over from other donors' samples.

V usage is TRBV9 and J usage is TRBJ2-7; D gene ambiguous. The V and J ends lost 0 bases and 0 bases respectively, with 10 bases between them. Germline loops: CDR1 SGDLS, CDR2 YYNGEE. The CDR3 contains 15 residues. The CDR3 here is CASSVESLPSYEQYF. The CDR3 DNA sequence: TGTGCCAGCAGCGTAGAGTCCCTCCCCTCCTACGAGCAGTACTTC.

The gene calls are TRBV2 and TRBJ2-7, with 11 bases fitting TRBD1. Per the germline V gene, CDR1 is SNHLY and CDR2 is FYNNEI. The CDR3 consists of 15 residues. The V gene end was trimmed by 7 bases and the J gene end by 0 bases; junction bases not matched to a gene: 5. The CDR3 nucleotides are TGTGCCAGCAAAGGGGACAGGGGGGCCTCCTACGAGCAGTACTTC. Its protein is CASKGDRGASYEQYF.

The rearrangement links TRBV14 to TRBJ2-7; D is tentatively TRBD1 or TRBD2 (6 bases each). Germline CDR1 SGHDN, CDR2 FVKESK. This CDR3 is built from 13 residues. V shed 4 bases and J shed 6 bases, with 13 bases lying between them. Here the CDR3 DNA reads TGTGCCAGCAGCCCTCGACTAGGGGGCGAGCAGTACTTC. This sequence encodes CASSPRLGGEQYF.

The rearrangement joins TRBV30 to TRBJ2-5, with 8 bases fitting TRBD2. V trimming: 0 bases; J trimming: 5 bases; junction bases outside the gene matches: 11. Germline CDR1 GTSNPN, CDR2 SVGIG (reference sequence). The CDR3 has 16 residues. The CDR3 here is CAWSVRNGRAFETQYF. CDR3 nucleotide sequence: TGTGCCTGGAGTGTACGTAACGGGAGGGCCTTTGAGACCCAGTACTTC.

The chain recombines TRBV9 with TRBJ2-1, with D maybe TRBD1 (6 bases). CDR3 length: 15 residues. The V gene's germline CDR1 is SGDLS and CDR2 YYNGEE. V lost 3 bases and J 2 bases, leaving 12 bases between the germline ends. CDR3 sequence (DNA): TGTGCCAGCAGCGAGAGGGGGAGCCCCTACAATGAGCAGTTCTTC. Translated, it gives CASSERGSPYNEQFF.

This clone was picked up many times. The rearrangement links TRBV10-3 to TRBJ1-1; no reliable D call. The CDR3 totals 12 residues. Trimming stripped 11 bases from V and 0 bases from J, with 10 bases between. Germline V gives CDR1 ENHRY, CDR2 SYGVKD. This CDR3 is CASGGVNTEAFF. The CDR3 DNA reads TGTGCCTCAGGAGGAGTGAACACTGAAGCTTTCTTT.

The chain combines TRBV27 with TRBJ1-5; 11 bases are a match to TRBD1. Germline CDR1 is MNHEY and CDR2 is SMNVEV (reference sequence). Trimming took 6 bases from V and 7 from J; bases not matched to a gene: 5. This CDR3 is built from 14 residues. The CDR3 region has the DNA TGTGCCAGCAGGACGGGACAGGGGGGCCAGCCCCAGCATTTT. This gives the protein CASRTGQGGQPQHF.

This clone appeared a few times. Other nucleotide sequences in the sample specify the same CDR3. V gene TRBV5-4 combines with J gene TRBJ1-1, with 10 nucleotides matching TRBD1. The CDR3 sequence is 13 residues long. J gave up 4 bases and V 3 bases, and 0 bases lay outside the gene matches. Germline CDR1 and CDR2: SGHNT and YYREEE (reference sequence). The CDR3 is CASSWDRGTEAFF. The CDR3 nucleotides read TGTGCCAGCAGCTGGGACAGGGGCACTGAAGCTTTCTTT.

This CDR3 reads CASSRTGGVRNTEAFF. Written as DNA, the CDR3 is TGTGCCAGCTCGCGGACAGGGGGCGTTAGGAACACTGAAGCTTTCTTT. The gene calls are TRBV18 and TRBJ1-1, with 11 bases aligning to TRBD1. The ends lost 6 bases at V and 1 base at J; junction bases unmatched: 7. CDR3 size: 16 residues. Germline CDR1 reads KGHSH; CDR2 reads LQKENI. Drawing the rest from reference TRBV18 and TRBJ1-1, the complete variable domain is NAGVMQNPRHLVRRRGQEARLRCSPMKGHSHVYWYRQLPEEGLKFMVYLQKENIIDESGMPKERFSAEFPKEGPSILRIQQVVRGDSAAYFCASSRTGGVRNTEAFFGQGTRLTVV.

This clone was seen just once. The CDR3 sequence: CSVEAGQTYEQYF. CDR3 coding DNA: TGCAGCGTCGAGGCGGGGCAGACCTACGAGCAGTACTTC. The genes are TRBV29-1 and TRBJ2-7, with D perhaps TRBD2 (6 bases). Trimming shortened V by 6 bases and J by 2 bases, and 14 bases separated the two germline ends. Germline values: CDR1 SQVTM, CDR2 ANQGSEA. The length of the CDR3 is 13 residues.

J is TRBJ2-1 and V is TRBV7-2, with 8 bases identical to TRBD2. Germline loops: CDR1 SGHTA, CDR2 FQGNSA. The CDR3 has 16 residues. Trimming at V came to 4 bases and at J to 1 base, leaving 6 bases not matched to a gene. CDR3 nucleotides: TGTGCCAGCAGCTACCGGCGGGGGGTTTCCTACAATGAGCAGTTCTTC. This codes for CASSYRRGVSYNEQFF.

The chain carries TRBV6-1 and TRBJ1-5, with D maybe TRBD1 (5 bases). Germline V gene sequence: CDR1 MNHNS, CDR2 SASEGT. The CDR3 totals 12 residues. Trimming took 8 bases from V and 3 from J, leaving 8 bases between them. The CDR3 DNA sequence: TGTGCCAGCCGACAGTACAATCAGCCCCAGCATTTT. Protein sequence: CASRQYNQPQHF.

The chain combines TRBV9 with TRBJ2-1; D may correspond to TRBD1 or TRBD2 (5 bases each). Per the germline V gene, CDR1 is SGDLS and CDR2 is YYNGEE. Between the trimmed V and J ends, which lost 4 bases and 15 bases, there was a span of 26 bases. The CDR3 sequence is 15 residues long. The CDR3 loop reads CASSPRDPTHPGPFF. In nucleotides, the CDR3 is TGTGCCAGCAGCCCCCGGGACCCGACCCACCCTGGGCCGTTCTTC. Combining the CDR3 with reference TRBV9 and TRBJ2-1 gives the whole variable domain DSGVTQTPKHLITATGQRVTLRCSPRSGDLSVYWYQQSLDQGLQFLIQYYNGEERAKGNILERFSAQQFPDLHSELNLSSLELGDSALYFCASSPRDPTHPGPFFGPGTRLTVL.

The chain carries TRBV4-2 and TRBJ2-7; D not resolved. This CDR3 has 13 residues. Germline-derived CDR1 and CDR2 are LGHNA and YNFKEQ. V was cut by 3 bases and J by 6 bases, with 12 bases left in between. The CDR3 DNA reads TGTGCCAGCAGCCAGGCGTATGAGCGCGAGCAGTACTTC. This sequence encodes CASSQAYEREQYF.

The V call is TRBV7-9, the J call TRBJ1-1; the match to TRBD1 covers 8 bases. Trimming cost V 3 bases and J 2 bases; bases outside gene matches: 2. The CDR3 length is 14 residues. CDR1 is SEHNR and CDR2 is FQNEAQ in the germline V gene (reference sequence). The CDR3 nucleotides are TGTGCCAGCAGCTTCGACAGGGGAAACACTGAAGCTTTCTTT. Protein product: CASSFDRGNTEAFF.

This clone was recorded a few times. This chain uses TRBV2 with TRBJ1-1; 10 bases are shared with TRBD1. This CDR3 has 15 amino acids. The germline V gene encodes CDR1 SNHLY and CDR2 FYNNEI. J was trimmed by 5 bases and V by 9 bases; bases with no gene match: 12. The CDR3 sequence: CARDWDRGRDTEAFF. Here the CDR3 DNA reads TGTGCCAGGGATTGGGACAGGGGTCGGGATACTGAAGCTTTCTTT.

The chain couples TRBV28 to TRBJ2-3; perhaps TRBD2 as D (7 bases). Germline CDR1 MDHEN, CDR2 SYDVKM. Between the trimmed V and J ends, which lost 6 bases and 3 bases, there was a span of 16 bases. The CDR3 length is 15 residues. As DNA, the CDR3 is TGTGCCAGCAGATCCCCGGGGGGCTCTACAGATACGCAGTATTTT. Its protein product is CASRSPGGSTDTQYF.

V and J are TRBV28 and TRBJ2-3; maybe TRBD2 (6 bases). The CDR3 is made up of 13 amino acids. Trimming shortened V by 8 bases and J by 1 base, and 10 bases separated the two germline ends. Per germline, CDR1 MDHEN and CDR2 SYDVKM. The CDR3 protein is CASWGDGTDTQYF. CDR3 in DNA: TGTGCCAGCTGGGGGGACGGCACAGATACGCAGTATTTT.

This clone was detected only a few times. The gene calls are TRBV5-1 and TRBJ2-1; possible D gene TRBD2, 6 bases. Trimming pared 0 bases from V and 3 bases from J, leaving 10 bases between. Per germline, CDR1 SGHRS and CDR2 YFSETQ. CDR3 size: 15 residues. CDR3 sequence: CASSLVGSHYNEQFF. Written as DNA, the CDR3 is TGCGCCAGCAGCTTGGTCGGGAGCCACTACAATGAGCAGTTCTTC.

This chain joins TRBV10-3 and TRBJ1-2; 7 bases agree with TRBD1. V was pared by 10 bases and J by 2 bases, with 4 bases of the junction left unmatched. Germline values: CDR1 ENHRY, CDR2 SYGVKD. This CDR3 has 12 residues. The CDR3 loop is CATKTGNYGYTF. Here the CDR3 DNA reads TGTGCCACTAAGACAGGGAACTATGGCTACACCTTC.

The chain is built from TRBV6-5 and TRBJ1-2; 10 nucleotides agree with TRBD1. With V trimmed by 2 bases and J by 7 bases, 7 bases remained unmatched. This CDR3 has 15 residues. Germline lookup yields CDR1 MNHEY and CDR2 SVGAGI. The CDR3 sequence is CASSYDGTGVGGYTF. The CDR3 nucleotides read TGTGCCAGCAGTTACGATGGGACAGGGGTGGGTGGCTACACCTTC.